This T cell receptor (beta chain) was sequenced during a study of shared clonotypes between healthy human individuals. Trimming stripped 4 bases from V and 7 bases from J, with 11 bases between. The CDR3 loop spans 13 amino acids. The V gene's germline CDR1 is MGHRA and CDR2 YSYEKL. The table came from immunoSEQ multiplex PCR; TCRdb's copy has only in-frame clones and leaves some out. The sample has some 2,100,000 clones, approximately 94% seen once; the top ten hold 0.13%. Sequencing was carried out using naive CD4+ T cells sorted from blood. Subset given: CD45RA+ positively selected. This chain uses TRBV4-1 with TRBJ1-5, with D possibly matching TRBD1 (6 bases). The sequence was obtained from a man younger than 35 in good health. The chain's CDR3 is CASSLTTGQPQHF. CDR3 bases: TGCGCCAGCAGCCTAACGACAGGCCAGCCCCAGCATTTT.